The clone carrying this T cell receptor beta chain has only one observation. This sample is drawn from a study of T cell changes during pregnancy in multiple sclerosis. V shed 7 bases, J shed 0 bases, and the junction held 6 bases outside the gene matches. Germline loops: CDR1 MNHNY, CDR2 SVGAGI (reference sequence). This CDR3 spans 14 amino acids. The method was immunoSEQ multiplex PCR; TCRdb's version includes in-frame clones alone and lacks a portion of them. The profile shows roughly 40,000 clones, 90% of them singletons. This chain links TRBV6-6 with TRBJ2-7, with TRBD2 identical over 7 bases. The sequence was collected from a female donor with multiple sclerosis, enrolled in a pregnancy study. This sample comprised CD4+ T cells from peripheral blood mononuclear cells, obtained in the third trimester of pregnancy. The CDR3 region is CASTPPGGSYEQYF. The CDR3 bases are TGTGCCAGCACCCCCCCGGGGGGCTCCTACGAGCAGTACTTC.